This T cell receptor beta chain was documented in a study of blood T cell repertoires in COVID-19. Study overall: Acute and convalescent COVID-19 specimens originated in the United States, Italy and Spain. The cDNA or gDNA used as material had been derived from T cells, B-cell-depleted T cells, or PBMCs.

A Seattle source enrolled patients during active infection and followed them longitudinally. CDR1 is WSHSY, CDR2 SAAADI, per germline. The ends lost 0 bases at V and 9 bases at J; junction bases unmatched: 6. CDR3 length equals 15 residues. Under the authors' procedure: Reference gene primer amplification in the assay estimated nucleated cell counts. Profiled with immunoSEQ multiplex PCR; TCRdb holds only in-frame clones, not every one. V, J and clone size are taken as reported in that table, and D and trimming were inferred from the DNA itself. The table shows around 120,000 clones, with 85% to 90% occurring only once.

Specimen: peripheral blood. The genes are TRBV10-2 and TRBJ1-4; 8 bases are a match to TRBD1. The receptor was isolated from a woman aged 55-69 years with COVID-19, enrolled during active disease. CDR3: CASSESGTGIKKLFF. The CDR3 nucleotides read TGCGCCAGCAGTGAGTCCGGGACAGGTATTAAAAAACTGTTTTTT.